Presented here are 26 T cell receptor beta chains from one specimen sequenced in a study of spatial heterogeneity in lung cancer. Time point noted: sample taken at primary tumor resection. The input material, whole RNA from tumor, nontumor lung or frozen PBMC, was sequenced unsorted. A single record per CDR3 protein comes from TCRdb applying MiXCR to the 5' RACE reads. The table lists over 14,000 distinct CDR3 sequences, 11% of them singletons, with roughly a third in the top ten. The sequences come from PBMCs, collected at surgery. These receptors all stem from a female donor with early-stage non-small cell lung cancer.

This clonotype is medium-sized (0.01 to 0.1%) in the sample. This chain connects TRBV11-2 to TRBJ2-1, with 10 bases identical to TRBD1. The CDR3 consists of 15 residues. CDR1 and CDR2 from the germline V gene are SGHAT and FQNNGV. V shed 4 bases and J 2 bases; nucleotides not matched to a gene: 2. The chain's CDR3 is CASSSGTGAYNEQFF. The CDR3 bases are TGTGCCAGCAGCTCCGGGACAGGGGCCTACAATGAGCAGTTCTTC. The full variable domain, completed using reference TRBV11-2 and TRBJ2-1, is EAGVAQSPRYKIIEKRQSVAFWCNPISGHATLYWYQQILGQGPKLLIQFQNNGVVDDSQLPKDRFSAERLKGVDSTLKIQPAKLEDSAVYLCASSSGTGAYNEQFFGPGTRLTVL.

This clonotype was seen many times. This chain joins TRBV18 and TRBJ1-3; D may be TRBD1 (6 bases). CDR1 and CDR2 (germline): KGHSH, LQKENI. The CDR3 runs 17 residues. V dropped 6 bases and J dropped 0 bases, with 18 bases sitting between them. DNA for the CDR3: TGTGCCAGCTCGCCTACTGAACAGGGTGCCTCTGGAAACACCATATATTTT. Translated, it gives CASSPTEQGASGNTIYF. The entire variable domain, with the rest obtained from reference TRBV18 and TRBJ1-3, is as follows: NAGVMQNPRHLVRRRGQEARLRCSPMKGHSHVYWYRQLPEEGLKFMVYLQKENIIDESGMPKERFSAEFPKEGPSILRIQQVVRGDSAAYFCASSPTEQGASGNTIYFGEGSWLTVV.

This clonotype has ten or more counts. V gene TRBV2 combines with J gene TRBJ2-1, with 9 nucleotides matching TRBD2. After removal of 6 bases from V and 7 bases from J, the junction contained 1 base not matched to a gene. Germline CDR1 reads SNHLY; CDR2 reads FYNNEI. The CDR3 spans 12 residues. This CDR3 reads CASRGLANEQFF. DNA for the CDR3: TGTGCCAGCAGAGGACTAGCGAATGAGCAGTTCTTC.

This clonotype showed up many times. The chain links TRBV6-5 to TRBJ1-2, with D perhaps TRBD1 (6 bases). Germline CDR1 MNHEY, CDR2 SVGAGI. The CDR3 is 12 residues long. The V and J ends lost 10 bases and 9 bases respectively, with 18 bases between them. The CDR3 is CATRPGGLRYTF. The CDR3 nucleotides are TGTGCCACCCGACCTGGGGGGCTGCGCTACACCTTC.

The CDR3 region has the DNA TGTGCCAGCAGCCAATTAGATACGCAGTATTTT. Its translation: CASSQLDTQYF. V is TRBV3-1 and J is TRBJ2-3, with D unclear. The CDR3 is made up of 11 amino acids. Germline V gene sequence: CDR1 LGHDT, CDR2 YNNKEL (reference sequence). V lost 2 bases to trimming and J lost 5 bases, with 2 bases between them.

The CDR3 bases are TGTGCCAGCAGCCGTTCTTTGATCGGGGAGACTGAAGCTTTCTTT. It translates to CASSRSLIGETEAFF. The rearrangement joins TRBV3-1 to TRBJ1-1; no reliable D call. V shed 4 bases and J shed 5 bases, with 17 bases lying between them. The CDR3 extends over 15 amino acids. CDR1 is LGHDT, CDR2 YNNKEL, per germline (reference sequence).

A few counts support this clonotype. The V and J genes are TRBV21-1 and TRBJ2-5; TRBD1, the D gene given by the table, was not confirmed from the DNA. TRBV21-1 is flagged as a pseudogene. The CDR3 consists of 13 residues. The CDR3 reads CASRGTEQETQYF. The CDR3, as DNA: TGTGCCAGCAGGGGGACAGAACAGGAGACCCAGTACTTC.

There are many counts of this clonotype. The genes are TRBV7-9 and TRBJ1-4; 7 bases are a match to TRBD1. CDR1 is SEHNR, CDR2 FQNEAQ, per germline (reference sequence). The CDR3 consists of 16 residues. V trimming: 5 bases; J trimming: 7 bases; junction bases outside the gene matches: 13. The CDR3 DNA is TGTGCCAGCAGCCCCCAAGGGTCAAGGGGGCTTGAAAAACTGTTTTTT. Its translation is CASSPQGSRGLEKLFF. Based on the CDR3 plus reference TRBV7-9 and TRBJ1-4, the full variable domain is DTGVSQNPRHKITKRGQNVTFRCDPISEHNRLYWYRQTLGQGPEFLTYFQNEAQLEKSRLLSDRFSAERPKGSFSTLEIQRTEQGDSAMYLCASSPQGSRGLEKLFFGSGTQLSVL.

This clonotype was recorded at least ten times. The rearrangement links TRBV6-5 to TRBJ2-5; D unclear. Germline assignment: CDR1 MNHEY and CDR2 SVGAGI. CDR3 length equals 14 residues. Trimming shortened V by 0 bases and J by 5 bases, and 10 bases separated the two germline ends. The CDR3 spells CASSYSGEMETQYF. The CDR3 coding sequence is TGTGCCAGCAGTTACTCGGGTGAGATGGAGACCCAGTACTTC.

In this sample, this clonotype turned up many times. The chain links TRBV5-1 to TRBJ2-3, with a possible D match to TRBD2 (5 bases). Germline CDR1 SGHRS, CDR2 YFSETQ. V gave up 3 bases and J gave up 4 bases, with 9 bases separating them. The CDR3 totals 13 residues. The CDR3, as DNA: TGCGCCAGCAGCTACCCCGGGGCAGATACGCAGTATTTT. Translation gives CASSYPGADTQYF.

The chain recombines TRBV11-2 with TRBJ2-2; D uncertain. The CDR3 runs to 12 residues. CDR1 and CDR2 (germline): SGHAT, FQNNGV. V lost 10 bases, J lost 6 bases, and 12 bases lay in between. The CDR3 DNA reads TGTGCCACCGGAAGGGTGCCCGGGGAGCTGTTTTTT. It translates to CATGRVPGELFF.

This clonotype was detected many times. The genes are TRBV7-9 and TRBJ2-3, with D unclear. Trimming cost V 5 bases and J 7 bases, with 7 bases left between them. CDR3 length: 11 residues. CDR1 SEHNR and CDR2 FQNEAQ come from the germline V gene (reference sequence). The CDR3 sequence: CASSLQNTQYF. CDR3 sequence (DNA): TGTGCCAGCAGCCTTCAAAATACGCAGTATTTT.

In this sample, this clonotype is medium-sized (0.01 to 0.1%). This chain uses TRBV19 with TRBJ2-7; D is ambiguous. The CDR3 extends over 12 amino acids. Germline CDR1 is LNHDA and CDR2 is SQIVND (reference sequence). Trimming shortened V by 7 bases and J by 6 bases, and 13 bases separated the two germline ends. The CDR3 region has the DNA TGTGCCAGTACCACCTCGTGGGGCGAGCAGTACTTC. Translating it yields CASTTSWGEQYF.

This clonotype was seen at least ten times. The rearrangement uses TRBV7-2 and TRBJ2-5; D could derive from TRBD1 or TRBD2 (5 bases each). The germline V and J ends were trimmed by 5 bases and 4 bases, with 11 bases remaining between them. The V gene's germline CDR1 is SGHTA and CDR2 FQGNSA. This CDR3 region has 13 residues. CDR3 loop: CASSTGRVETQYF. The CDR3, as DNA: TGTGCCAGCAGCACGGGACGAGTAGAGACCCAGTACTTC.

This clonotype was observed at least ten times. V gene TRBV12-3 or TRBV12-4 combines with J gene TRBJ2-7; D gene ambiguous. The ends were cut back, 6 bases at V and 5 bases at J, with 26 bases in the middle. This CDR3 is 17 amino acids long. The DNA of the CDR3 is TGTGCCAGCAGCTTACATGAAATCACGAGCGTGTCCCACGAGCAGTACTTC. It specifies CASSLHEITSVSHEQYF.

This clonotype was seen at least ten times. The V call is TRBV7-3, the J call TRBJ2-2; D call uncertain. V was trimmed by 5 bases and J by 3 bases, leaving 7 bases between them. In germline, CDR1 is SGHTA, CDR2 FQGTGA. The length of the CDR3 is 13 residues. The CDR3 sequence is CASSPQYTGELFF. The CDR3 DNA sequence: TGTGCCAGCAGCCCCCAGTACACCGGGGAGCTGTTTTTT.

V is TRBV9 and J is TRBJ2-3; possibly TRBD1 or TRBD2 for D (5 bases each). In germline, CDR1 is SGDLS, CDR2 YYNGEE. This CDR3 is 15 amino acids long. V shed 7 bases and J shed 3 bases, with 18 bases lying between them. This CDR3 is CASGDAGEGTDTQYF. The CDR3 DNA reads TGTGCCAGCGGGGACGCCGGGGAAGGGACAGATACGCAGTATTTT. The entire variable domain, with the rest obtained from reference TRBV9 and TRBJ2-3, is as follows: DSGVTQTPKHLITATGQRVTLRCSPRSGDLSVYWYQQSLDQGLQFLIQYYNGEERAKGNILERFSAQQFPDLHSELNLSSLELGDSALYFCASGDAGEGTDTQYFGPGTRLTVL.

This clonotype was observed a few times. The chain links TRBV5-1 to TRBJ1-2; 9 bases agree with TRBD1. V dropped 4 bases and J dropped 8; count of bases not matched to a gene: 21. CDR1 SGHRS and CDR2 YFSETQ come from the germline V gene. The CDR3 is made up of 18 amino acids. The chain's CDR3 is CASSPGHLTKDRGSGYTF. The CDR3 DNA reads TGCGCCAGCAGCCCCGGGCACCTGACGAAGGACAGGGGTTCCGGCTACACCTTC.

This clonotype was counted between two and nine times. The rearrangement joins TRBV7-3 to TRBJ2-3; D is undetermined. This CDR3 contains 15 residues. V dropped 5 bases and J dropped 0 bases, with 12 bases sitting between them. CDR1 SGHTA and CDR2 FQGTGA come from the germline V gene. The CDR3 is CASSPVGSSTDTQYF. The CDR3 DNA sequence: TGTGCCAGCAGCCCGGTGGGCTCTAGCACAGATACGCAGTATTTT.

This chain connects TRBV28 to TRBJ2-2, with a tentative D call TRBD1 (5 bases). The CDR3 sequence is 16 residues long. V lost 3 bases and J lost 7, with 18 bases in between. Germline CDR1 and CDR2: MDHEN and SYDVKM. The CDR3 sequence: CASSFLWQGGNGELFF. The CDR3 DNA sequence: TGTGCCAGCAGTTTCCTATGGCAGGGCGGAAACGGGGAGCTGTTTTTT.

The chain is built from TRBV7-9 and TRBJ1-4, with 8 positions matching TRBD1. J was trimmed by 0 bases and V by 5 bases; bases with no gene match: 14. The CDR3 length is 19 residues. CDR1 and CDR2 (germline): SEHNR, FQNEAQ (reference sequence). The CDR3 DNA follows: TGTGCCAGCAGCCCACTAATGGGACAGGACGGTGCAACTAATGAAAAACTGTTTTTT. This sequence encodes CASSPLMGQDGATNEKLFF.

The V call is TRBV28, the J call TRBJ2-7; 8 bases match TRBD2. Per germline, CDR1 MDHEN and CDR2 SYDVKM. Losses at the gene ends were 2 bases for V and 4 bases for J; bases not matched to a gene: 10. This CDR3 spans 16 amino acids. CDR3: CASSLEGRGGKYEQYF. The CDR3 DNA follows: TGTGCCAGCAGTTTAGAGGGACGGGGGGGCAAGTACGAGCAGTACTTC.

The chain links TRBV12-3 or TRBV12-4 to TRBJ1-1; the D is unclear. V was trimmed by 5 bases and J by 1 base, leaving 8 bases between them. The CDR3 runs to 13 residues. This CDR3 reads CASSPATNTEAFF. The CDR3 bases are TGTGCCAGCAGTCCCGCAACGAACACTGAAGCTTTCTTT.

This clonotype has a handful of counts. The CDR3 DNA reads TGTGCCAGCAGTTACTCACCGGGAGAATCCAAAAACATTCAGTACTTC. Translating gives CASSYSPGESKNIQYF. The chain has TRBV6-6 and TRBJ2-4; D is perhaps TRBD2 (6 bases). The V gene's germline CDR1 is MNHNY and CDR2 SVGAGI (reference sequence). This CDR3 is 16 amino acids long. Trimming removed 0 bases at V and 2 bases at J, with 11 bases between.

This sequence joins TRBV7-2 and TRBJ2-1; D unresolved. The germline CDR1 and CDR2 sequences are SGHTA and FQGNSA. Trimming took 3 bases from V and 8 from J, leaving 5 bases between them. The CDR3 extends over 11 amino acids. The CDR3 loop is CASSFWDEQFF. The CDR3 DNA reads as TGTGCCAGCAGCTTTTGGGATGAGCAGTTCTTC. The complete variable domain, with remaining parts taken from reference TRBV7-2 and TRBJ2-1, reads GAGVSQSPSNKVTEKGKDVELRCDPISGHTALYWYRQSLGQGLEFLIYFQGNSAPDKSGLPSDRFSAERTGGSVSTLTIQRTQQEDSAVYLCASSFWDEQFFGPGTRLTVL.

This clonotype ranks as medium-sized. The rearrangement uses TRBV6-2 or TRBV6-3 and TRBJ2-5; D gene unclear. The CDR3 sequence is 11 residues long. V lost 3 bases and J 5 bases, leaving 4 bases between the germline ends. Germline-derived CDR1 and CDR2 are MNHEY and SVGEGT. The CDR3 nucleotides read TGTGCCAGCAGTTATGGGGAGACCCAGTACTTC. Its protein is CASSYGETQYF.